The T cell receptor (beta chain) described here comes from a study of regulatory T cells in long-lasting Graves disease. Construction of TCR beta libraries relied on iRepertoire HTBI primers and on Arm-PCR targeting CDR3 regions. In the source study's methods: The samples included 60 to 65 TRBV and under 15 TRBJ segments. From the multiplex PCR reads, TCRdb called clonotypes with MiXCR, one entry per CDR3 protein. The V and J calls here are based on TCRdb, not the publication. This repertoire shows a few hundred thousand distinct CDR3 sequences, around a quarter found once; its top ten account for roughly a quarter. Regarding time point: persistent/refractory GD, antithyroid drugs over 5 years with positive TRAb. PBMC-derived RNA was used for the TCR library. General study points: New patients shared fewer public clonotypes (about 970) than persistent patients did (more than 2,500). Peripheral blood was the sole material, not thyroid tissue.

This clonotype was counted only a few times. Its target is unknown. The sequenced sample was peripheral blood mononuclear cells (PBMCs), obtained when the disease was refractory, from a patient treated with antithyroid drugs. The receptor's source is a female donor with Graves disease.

The CDR3 DNA reads as TGTGCCAGCTCACCGGCGACAGGGGACACCGGGGAGCTGTTTTTT. Its protein product is CASSPATGDTGELFF. The gene calls are TRBV18 and TRBJ2-2; TRBD1 agrees at 8 bases. J was trimmed by 3 bases and V by 3 bases; bases with no gene match: 3. The length of the CDR3 is 15 residues. Germline V gene sequence: CDR1 KGHSH, CDR2 LQKENI. Supplemented by reference TRBV18 and TRBJ2-2, the full variable domain reads NAGVMQNPRHLVRRRGQEARLRCSPMKGHSHVYWYRQLPEEGLKFMVYLQKENIIDESGMPKERFSAEFPKEGPSILRIQQVVRGDSAAYFCASSPATGDTGELFFGEGSRLTVL.